These T cell receptor beta chains were read from a single sample in a study of blood T cell repertoires in COVID-19. Clones were sequenced by immunoSEQ multiplex PCR, and TCRdb holds only the in-frame ones, with some missing. The profile covers 35,000 to 45,000 clones, with around 91% appearing a single time and just under 9.5% taken by the ten largest. Sequenced: peripheral blood. Receptors were obtained from a man in his fifties or sixties with active COVID-19. Each CDR3 is given with its conserved first and last residue. The D gene is left open where the match is weak. Expanded clones are given a class, and other clones once, few, many or no size at all.

D gene: TRBD1; clone size: NA; J gene: TRBJ1-6; V gene: TRBV19; CDR3 protein: CASRQGVGSPLHF; CDR3 DNA: TGTGCCAGCAGACAGGGCGTCGGTTCACCCCTCCACTTT
D gene: NA; clone size: NA; J gene: TRBJ2-5; V gene: TRBV5-6; CDR3 protein: CASSLAETQYF; CDR3 DNA: TGTGCCAGCAGCTTGGCTGAGACCCAGTACTTC
D gene: NA; clone size: NA; J gene: TRBJ2-5; V gene: TRBV10-3; CDR3 protein: CAISTGSGTQETQYF; CDR3 DNA: TGTGCCATCAGTACCGGTAGCGGCACCCAAGAGACCCAGTACTTC
D gene: NA; clone size: once; J gene: TRBJ2-6; V gene: TRBV27; CDR3 protein: CASSAKTAAGANVLTF; CDR3 DNA: TGTGCCAGCAGTGCGAAAACTGCGGCTGGGGCCAACGTCCTGACTTTC
D gene: NA; clone size: NA; J gene: TRBJ2-1; V gene: TRBV5-1; CDR3 protein: CASSLYPGVGTYNEQFF; CDR3 DNA: TGCGCCAGCAGCTTATACCCGGGGGTGGGGACCTACAATGAGCAGTTCTTC
D gene: TRBD2; clone size: once; J gene: TRBJ2-5; V gene: TRBV7-9; CDR3 protein: CASSLGSASGREETQYF; CDR3 DNA: TGTGCCAGCAGCTTAGGGTCCGCTAGCGGGAGGGAAGAGACCCAGTACTTC
D gene: NA; clone size: NA; J gene: TRBJ2-3; V gene: TRBV5-1; CDR3 protein: CASSLASYTDTQYF; CDR3 DNA: TGCGCCAGCAGCTTGGCCTCTTACACAGATACGCAGTATTTT
D gene: NA; clone size: NA; J gene: TRBJ1-5; V gene: TRBV28; CDR3 protein: CASNRGGAGQPQHF; CDR3 DNA: TGTGCCAGCAACCGAGGGGGGGCTGGCCAGCCCCAGCATTTT
D gene: NA; clone size: NA; J gene: TRBJ2-1; V gene: TRBV3-1/TRBV3-2; CDR3 protein: CASSQVFGSSYNEQFF; CDR3 DNA: TGTGCCAGCAGCCAAGTTTTCGGGAGCTCCTACAATGAGCAGTTCTTC
D gene: NA; clone size: NA; J gene: TRBJ1-5; V gene: TRBV28; CDR3 protein: CASSTSARPQHF; CDR3 DNA: TGTGCCAGCAGTACAAGTGCTCGACCCCAGCATTTT
D gene: NA; clone size: NA; J gene: TRBJ2-7; V gene: TRBV6-1; CDR3 protein: CASSERRQGGRYEQYF; CDR3 DNA: TGTGCCAGCAGTGAGCGACGACAGGGAGGAAGGTACGAGCAGTACTTC
D gene: TRBD2; clone size: NA; J gene: TRBJ2-5; V gene: TRBV24-1; CDR3 protein: CATSDPRGASGPQETQYF; CDR3 DNA: TGTGCCACCAGTGACCCCAGAGGGGCTAGCGGGCCTCAAGAGACCCAGTACTTC
D gene: NA; clone size: NA; J gene: TRBJ1-5; V gene: TRBV19; CDR3 protein: CASSDSRKPQHF; CDR3 DNA: TGTGCCAGTAGTGACAGCCGGAAGCCCCAGCATTTT
D gene: TRBD2; clone size: NA; J gene: TRBJ2-2; V gene: TRBV3-1/TRBV3-2; CDR3 protein: CASSQGEGGPPGELFF; CDR3 DNA: TGTGCCAGCAGCCAAGGAGAGGGAGGGCCTCCCGGGGAGCTGTTTTTT
D gene: NA; clone size: NA; J gene: TRBJ2-3; V gene: TRBV19; CDR3 protein: CASSLTGVPDTQYF; CDR3 DNA: TGTGCCAGTAGTCTGACGGGAGTCCCAGATACGCAGTATTTT
D gene: NA; clone size: once; J gene: TRBJ2-2; V gene: TRBV28; CDR3 protein: CASSLWDRTGELFF; CDR3 DNA: TGTGCCAGCAGTTTATGGGACAGAACCGGGGAGCTGTTTTTT
D gene: NA; clone size: NA; J gene: TRBJ2-7; V gene: TRBV6-5; CDR3 protein: CASTEGTGAYEQYF; CDR3 DNA: TGTGCCAGCACCGAAGGGACGGGAGCCTACGAGCAGTACTTC
D gene: NA; clone size: NA; J gene: TRBJ1-5; V gene: TRBV28; CDR3 protein: CASARGGRSVAGNQPQHF; CDR3 DNA: TGTGCCAGCGCTAGGGGCGGACGGAGCGTAGCAGGCAATCAGCCCCAGCATTTT
D gene: NA; clone size: NA; J gene: TRBJ1-1; V gene: TRBV5-5; CDR3 protein: CASSFLRGNTEAFF; CDR3 DNA: TGTGCCAGCAGCTTTCTAAGGGGGAACACTGAAGCTTTCTTT
D gene: NA; clone size: NA; J gene: TRBJ2-2; V gene: TRBV24-1; CDR3 protein: CATSDTNTGELFF; CDR3 DNA: TGTGCCACCAGTGACACAAACACCGGGGAGCTGTTTTTT